This record concerns one TCR beta chain sequence. The antigen is not known. The record originates from a study of radiotherapy plus CTLA-4 blockade in lung cancer. Findings and caveats of the study: In blood, after radiotherapy plus ipilimumab, tumor-derived TCR clones expanded. Response was reportedly best predicted by early blood T cell clone dynamics, with interferon-beta.

The V gene's germline CDR1 is SGHDT and CDR2 YYEEEE. This CDR3 is 13 amino acids long. V lost 3 bases and J lost 4, with 9 bases in between. Measured with immunoSEQ multiplex PCR; TCRdb has only the in-frame clones, and not every one. The table lists some 80,000 clones, about four fifths of them singletons. The source material was peripheral blood, sampled from a patient treated with radiotherapy plus ipilimumab. The receptor was isolated from a human donor with non-small cell lung cancer whose response to radiotherapy plus ipilimumab could not be evaluated. Some clones in this sample may be carry-over from other donors' samples. V usage is TRBV5-6 and J usage is TRBJ2-3, with unresolved D. CDR3 nucleotide sequence: TGTGCCAGCAGCTCCCAGATGGCAGATACGCAGTATTTT. This encodes CASSSQMADTQYF.